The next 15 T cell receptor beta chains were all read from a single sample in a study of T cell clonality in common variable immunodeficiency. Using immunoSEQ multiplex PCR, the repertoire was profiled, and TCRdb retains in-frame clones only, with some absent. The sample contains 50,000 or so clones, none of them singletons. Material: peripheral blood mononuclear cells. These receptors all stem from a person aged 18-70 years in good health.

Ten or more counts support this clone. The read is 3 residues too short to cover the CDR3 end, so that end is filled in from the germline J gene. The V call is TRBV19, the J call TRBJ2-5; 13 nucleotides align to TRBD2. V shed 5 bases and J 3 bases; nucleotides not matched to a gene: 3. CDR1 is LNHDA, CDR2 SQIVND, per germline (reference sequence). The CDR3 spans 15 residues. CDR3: CASSGLAGEKETQYF. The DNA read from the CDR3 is TGTGCCAGTAGTGGACTAGCGGGGGAGAAAGAGACC. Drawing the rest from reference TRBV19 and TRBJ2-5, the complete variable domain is DGGITQSPKYLFRKEGQNVTLSCEQNLNHDAMYWYRQDPGQGLRLIYYSQIVNDFQKGDIAEGYSVSREKKESFPLTVTSAQKNPTAFYLCASSGLAGEKETQYFGPGTRLLVL.

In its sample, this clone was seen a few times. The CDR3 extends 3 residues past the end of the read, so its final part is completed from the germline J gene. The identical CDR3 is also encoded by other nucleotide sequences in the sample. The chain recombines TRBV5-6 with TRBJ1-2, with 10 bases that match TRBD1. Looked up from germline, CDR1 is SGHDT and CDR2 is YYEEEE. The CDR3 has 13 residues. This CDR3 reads CASRPTGGRGYTF. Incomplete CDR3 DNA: TGTGCCAGCAGACCGACAGGGGGCAGGGGG.

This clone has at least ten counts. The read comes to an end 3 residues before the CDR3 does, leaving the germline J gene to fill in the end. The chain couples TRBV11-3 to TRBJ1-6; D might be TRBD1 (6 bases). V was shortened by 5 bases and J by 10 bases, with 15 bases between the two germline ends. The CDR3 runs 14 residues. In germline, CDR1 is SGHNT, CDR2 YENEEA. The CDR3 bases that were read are TGTGCCAGCAGCAAACAGGGAGCAGCCTCACCC. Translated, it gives CASSKQGAASP. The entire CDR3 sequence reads CASSKQGAASPLHF.

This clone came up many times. The covered CDR3 bases are TGCGCCAGCAGCCACCCCAGGGGGTACAACACCGGGGAG. Translated: CASSHPRGYNTGE. The CDR3 in full is CASSHPRGYNTGELFF. V usage is TRBV4-1 and J usage is TRBJ2-2; 7 bases are shared with TRBD1. The read ends 3 residues before the CDR3 terminus; that terminus is restored from the germline J gene. The CDR3 totals 16 residues. V lost 3 bases and J lost 2; bases outside the gene matches: 6. CDR1 and CDR2 from the germline V gene are MGHRA and YSYEKL.

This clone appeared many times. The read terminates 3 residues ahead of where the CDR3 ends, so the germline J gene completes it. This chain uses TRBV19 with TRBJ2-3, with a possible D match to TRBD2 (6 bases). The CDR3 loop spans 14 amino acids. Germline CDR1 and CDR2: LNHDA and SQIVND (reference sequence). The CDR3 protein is CASSIYGGQETQYF. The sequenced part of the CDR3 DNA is TGTGCCAGTAGTATATACGGAGGGCAAGAGACG. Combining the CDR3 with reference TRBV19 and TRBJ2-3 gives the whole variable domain DGGITQSPKYLFRKEGQNVTLSCEQNLNHDAMYWYRQDPGQGLRLIYYSQIVNDFQKGDIAEGYSVSREKKESFPLTVTSAQKNPTAFYLCASSIYGGQETQYFGPGTRLTVL.

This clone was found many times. The CDR3 DNA, read in part, is TGTGCCAGCACCCCCCGGGGGTCACTCGGTTCACCC. It specifies CASTPRGSLGSP. The whole CDR3 sequence is CASTPRGSLGSPLHF. V and J are TRBV7-8 and TRBJ1-6; D is perhaps TRBD1 (5 bases). The read finishes 3 residues shy of the CDR3 end, and the germline J gene is used to complete it. This CDR3 has 15 residues. The V end lost 7 bases, the J end lost 9 bases, and 19 bases lay between the germline ends. CDR1 SGHVS and CDR2 FQNEAQ come from the germline V gene.

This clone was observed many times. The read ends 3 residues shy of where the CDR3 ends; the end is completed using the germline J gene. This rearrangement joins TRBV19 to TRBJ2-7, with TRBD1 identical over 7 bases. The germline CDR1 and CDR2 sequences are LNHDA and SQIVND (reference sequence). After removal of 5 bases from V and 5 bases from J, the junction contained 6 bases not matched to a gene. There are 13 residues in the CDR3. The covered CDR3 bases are TGTGCCAGTAGTGACAGGGTCTTAAACGAG. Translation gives CASSDRVLNE. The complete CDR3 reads CASSDRVLNEQYF. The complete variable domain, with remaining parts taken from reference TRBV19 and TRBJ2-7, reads DGGITQSPKYLFRKEGQNVTLSCEQNLNHDAMYWYRQDPGQGLRLIYYSQIVNDFQKGDIAEGYSVSREKKESFPLTVTSAQKNPTAFYLCASSDRVLNEQYFGPGTRLTVT.

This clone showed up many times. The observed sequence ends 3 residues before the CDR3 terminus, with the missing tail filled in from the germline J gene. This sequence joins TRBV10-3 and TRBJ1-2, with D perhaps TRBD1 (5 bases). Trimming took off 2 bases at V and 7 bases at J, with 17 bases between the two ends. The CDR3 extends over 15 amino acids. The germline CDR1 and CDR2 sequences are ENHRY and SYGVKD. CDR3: CAISEARAGMAGYTF. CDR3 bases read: TGTGCCATCAGTGAGGCTCGGGCAGGGATGGCTGGC.

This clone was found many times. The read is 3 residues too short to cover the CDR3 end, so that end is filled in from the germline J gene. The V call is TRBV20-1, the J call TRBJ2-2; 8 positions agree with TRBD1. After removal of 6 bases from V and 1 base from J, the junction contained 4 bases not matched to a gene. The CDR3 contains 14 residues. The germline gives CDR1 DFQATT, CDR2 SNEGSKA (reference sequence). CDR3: CSALDRGNTGELFF. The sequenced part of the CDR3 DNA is TGCAGTGCCCTAGACAGGGGGAACACCGGGGAG.

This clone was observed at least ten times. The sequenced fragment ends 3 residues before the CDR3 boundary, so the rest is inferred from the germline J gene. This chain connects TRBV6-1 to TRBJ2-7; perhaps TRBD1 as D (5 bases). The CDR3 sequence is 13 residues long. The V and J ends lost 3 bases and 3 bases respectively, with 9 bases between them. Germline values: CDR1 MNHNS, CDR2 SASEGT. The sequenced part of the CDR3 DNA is TGTGCCAGCAGTGATGCAGGGCACTACGAG. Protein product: CASSDAGHYE. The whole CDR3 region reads CASSDAGHYEQYF.

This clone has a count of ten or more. CDR3 loop: CASSGGPGTDTQYF. CDR3 bases read: TGTGCCAGCAGTGGCGGTCCGGGCACAGATACG. The rearrangement joins TRBV6-2 or TRBV6-3 to TRBJ2-3; D unresolved. From the germline J gene comes the end of the CDR3, since the read stops 3 residues before it. In germline, CDR1 is MNHEY, CDR2 SVGEGT. Trimming took 5 bases from V and 1 from J, leaving 10 bases between them. The CDR3 spans 14 residues.

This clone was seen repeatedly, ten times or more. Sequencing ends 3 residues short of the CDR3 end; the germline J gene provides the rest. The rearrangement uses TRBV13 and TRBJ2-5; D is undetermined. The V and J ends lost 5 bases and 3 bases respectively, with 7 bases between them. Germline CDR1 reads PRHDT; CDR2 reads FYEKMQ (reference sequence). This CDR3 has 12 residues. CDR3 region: CASSLLEETQYF. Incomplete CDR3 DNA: TGTGCCAGCAGCCTACTTGAAGAGACC.

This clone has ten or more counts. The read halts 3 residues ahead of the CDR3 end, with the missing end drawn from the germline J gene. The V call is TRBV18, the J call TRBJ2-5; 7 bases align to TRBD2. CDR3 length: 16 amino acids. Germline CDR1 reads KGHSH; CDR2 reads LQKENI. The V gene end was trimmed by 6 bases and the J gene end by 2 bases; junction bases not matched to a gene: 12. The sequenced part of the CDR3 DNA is TGTGCCAGCTCCCGAGAGGCCCCTAGCGGTCAAGAGACC. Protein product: CASSREAPSGQET. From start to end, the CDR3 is CASSREAPSGQETQYF.

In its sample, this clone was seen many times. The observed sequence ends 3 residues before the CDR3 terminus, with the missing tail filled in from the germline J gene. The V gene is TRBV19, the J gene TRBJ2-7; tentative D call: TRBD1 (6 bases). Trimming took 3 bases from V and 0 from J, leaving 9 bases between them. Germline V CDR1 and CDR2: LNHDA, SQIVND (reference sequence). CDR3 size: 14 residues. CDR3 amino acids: CASSIQGHSYEQYF. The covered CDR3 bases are TGTGCCAGTAGTATTCAGGGACACTCCTACGAG.

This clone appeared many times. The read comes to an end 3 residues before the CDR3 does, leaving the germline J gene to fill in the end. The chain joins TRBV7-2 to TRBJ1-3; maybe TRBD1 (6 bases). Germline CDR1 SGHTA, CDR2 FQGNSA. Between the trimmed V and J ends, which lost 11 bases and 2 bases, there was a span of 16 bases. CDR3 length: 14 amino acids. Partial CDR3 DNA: TGTGCCGGTGCGGGGGGCCCGACTGGAAACACC. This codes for CAGAGGPTGNT. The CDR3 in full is CAGAGGPTGNTIYF.